This TCR beta chain emerged from a study of blood T cells in healthy people across ages. Each donor gave 9.5 to 10 milliliters of peripheral blood. With a J-beta primer mix and a sample-barcoded 5' primer, a second PCR ran 7 to 11 cycles. A tag from a template-switch adaptor with 12 random nucleotides marked each cDNA molecule. From the 5' RACE reads, TCRdb called clonotypes with MiXCR, one entry per CDR3 protein. The data contain around 2 million distinct CDR3 sequences, more than 35% of them seen just once; the ten biggest clones take up 23%. A remark on this clonotype: What it binds is unknown.

J gave up 4 bases and V 0 bases, and 6 bases lay outside the gene matches. Looked up from germline, CDR1 is SGHTA and CDR2 is FQGNSA. The CDR3 contains 16 residues. Broader study findings: The study regarded diversity estimates from one million T cells as underestimates.

The sequence came from a human donor in good health. V and J are TRBV7-2 and TRBJ2-7; 10 nucleotides match TRBD1. The source material was blood. The chain's CDR3 is CASSLAGTGARYEQYF. The DNA of the CDR3 is TGTGCCAGCAGCTTAGCGGGGACAGGGGCCAGGTACGAGCAGTACTTC.